This is a list of T cell receptor beta chains from one sample in a study of cytomegalovirus exposure and HLA in healthy donors. Method: immunoSEQ multiplex PCR; TCRdb's copy keeps in-frame clones and lacks some. The sample lists more than 90,000 clones, around 64% seen once, with approximately 9.4% in the top ten. The sequenced sample consisted of PBMCs. The receptor set was obtained from a man younger than 45 in good health and CMV-seropositive. CDR3s include the opening cysteine and the closing phenylalanine or tryptophan. The order of the fields is CDR3 length, J gene, D gene, V gene, clone size, CDR3 DNA, CDR3 protein. A D gene is named only where the DNA matches it firmly. Clone size appears in some rows only: once, few, many, or a class for an expanded clone.

CDR3 length: 14; J gene: TRBJ1-1; D gene: NA; V gene: TRBV6-5; clone size: NA; CDR3 DNA: TGTGCCAGCAGTTACGAGGTTAGGGGGACTGAAGCTTTCTTT; CDR3 protein: CASSYEVRGTEAFF
CDR3 length: 14; J gene: TRBJ2-4; D gene: TRBD1; V gene: TRBV6-1; clone size: NA; CDR3 DNA: TGTGCCAGCACTTTGGACAGGGAGTGGAACATTCAGTACTTC; CDR3 protein: CASTLDREWNIQYF
CDR3 length: 13; J gene: TRBJ1-2; D gene: NA; V gene: TRBV5-4; clone size: NA; CDR3 DNA: TGTGCCAGCAGCCCGGACAGCAACTATGGCTACACCTTC; CDR3 protein: CASSPDSNYGYTF
CDR3 length: 15; J gene: TRBJ1-1; D gene: TRBD1; V gene: TRBV7-2; clone size: NA; CDR3 DNA: TGTGCCAGCAGCTTAGCCTGGACAGGGCGCACTGAAGCTTTCTTT; CDR3 protein: CASSLAWTGRTEAFF
CDR3 length: 14; J gene: TRBJ1-2; D gene: NA; V gene: TRBV28; clone size: NA; CDR3 DNA: TGTGCCAGCAGTTTATTGAATCAGGCCTATGGCTACACCTTC; CDR3 protein: CASSLLNQAYGYTF
CDR3 length: 19; J gene: TRBJ1-4; D gene: TRBD1; V gene: TRBV7-7; clone size: NA; CDR3 DNA: TGTGCTAGCAGCTTAAACCCCCCGTGGCGACAGGGGACTAATGAAAAACTGTTTTTT; CDR3 protein: CASSLNPPWRQGTNEKLFF
CDR3 length: 11; J gene: TRBJ1-2; D gene: TRBD1; V gene: TRBV30; clone size: once; CDR3 DNA: TGTGCCTGGAACGACAGGGACGGCTACACCTTC; CDR3 protein: CAWNDRDGYTF
CDR3 length: 16; J gene: TRBJ1-5; D gene: NA; V gene: TRBV27; clone size: NA; CDR3 DNA: TGTGCCAGCAGTTTAGCGGGACCATATAGCAATCAGCCCCAGCATTTT; CDR3 protein: CASSLAGPYSNQPQHF
CDR3 length: 15; J gene: TRBJ1-1; D gene: NA; V gene: TRBV7-2; clone size: NA; CDR3 DNA: TGTGCCAGCAGCTTAGCGGTCGGGGAGGGATCTGAAGCTTTCTTT; CDR3 protein: CASSLAVGEGSEAFF
CDR3 length: 15; J gene: TRBJ1-2; D gene: TRBD1; V gene: TRBV6-1; clone size: NA; CDR3 DNA: TGTGCCAGCAGTGAACCCCTGGACAGGGCGGGGGGCTACACCTTC; CDR3 protein: CASSEPLDRAGGYTF
CDR3 length: 14; J gene: TRBJ1-1; D gene: TRBD1; V gene: TRBV7-9; clone size: once; CDR3 DNA: TGTGCCAGCAGCCTCGACAGGGAAGACACTGAAGCTTTCTTC; CDR3 protein: CASSLDREDTEAFF
CDR3 length: 18; J gene: TRBJ2-3; D gene: TRBD2; V gene: TRBV19; clone size: NA; CDR3 DNA: TGTGCCAGTGCTTTTCGGACTAGCGGGAGGTCGGAGCCAGATACGCAGTATTTT; CDR3 protein: CASAFRTSGRSEPDTQYF
CDR3 length: 14; J gene: TRBJ2-5; D gene: NA; V gene: TRBV27; clone size: NA; CDR3 DNA: TGTGCCAGCAGTTTCTCTAGCGCCAGGGAGACCCAGTACTTC; CDR3 protein: CASSFSSARETQYF
CDR3 length: 15; J gene: TRBJ2-5; D gene: TRBD2; V gene: TRBV27; clone size: once; CDR3 DNA: TGTGCCAGCAGTTCAGTCGGCGGGAGAAAGGAGACCCAGTACTTC; CDR3 protein: CASSSVGGRKETQYF
CDR3 length: 16; J gene: TRBJ1-2; D gene: TRBD1; V gene: TRBV28; clone size: few; CDR3 DNA: TGTGCCAGCAGTTTTAAGGACCAGGGGGCAAGCTATGGCTACACCTTC; CDR3 protein: CASSFKDQGASYGYTF
CDR3 length: 16; J gene: TRBJ2-3; D gene: NA; V gene: TRBV7-9; clone size: NA; CDR3 DNA: TGTGCCAGCAGCTATGTGTCCGGGAGCATGACGGATACGCAGTATTTT; CDR3 protein: CASSYVSGSMTDTQYF
CDR3 length: 13; J gene: TRBJ1-1; D gene: NA; V gene: TRBV30; clone size: NA; CDR3 DNA: TGTGCCTGGAGCGTTCAAGGGAGCACTGAAGCTTTCTTT; CDR3 protein: CAWSVQGSTEAFF
CDR3 length: 13; J gene: TRBJ1-2; D gene: NA; V gene: TRBV6-6; clone size: NA; CDR3 DNA: TGTGCCAGCAGCCAAGAGGGGGTGGGGGGCTACACCTTC; CDR3 protein: CASSQEGVGGYTF
CDR3 length: 16; J gene: TRBJ1-2; D gene: TRBD1; V gene: TRBV9; clone size: NA; CDR3 DNA: TGTGCCAGCAGCCTGATACCGGGACAGGGATTCTATGGCTACACCTTC; CDR3 protein: CASSLIPGQGFYGYTF
CDR3 length: 14; J gene: TRBJ1-1; D gene: NA; V gene: TRBV11-3; clone size: NA; CDR3 DNA: TGTGCCAGCAGCTTAGATGGAGAAAAAACTGAAGCTTTCTTT; CDR3 protein: CASSLDGEKTEAFF
CDR3 length: 15; J gene: TRBJ2-7; D gene: TRBD1; V gene: TRBV4-2; clone size: NA; CDR3 DNA: TGTGCCAGCAGCCAAACCGGGACAGGGACTTACGAGCAGTACTTC; CDR3 protein: CASSQTGTGTYEQYF
CDR3 length: 14; J gene: TRBJ1-2; D gene: NA; V gene: TRBV4-3; clone size: many; CDR3 DNA: TGCGCCAGCAGCCAAGAGGGGTCAGGGTACGGCTACACCTTC; CDR3 protein: CASSQEGSGYGYTF
CDR3 length: 17; J gene: TRBJ2-1; D gene: TRBD2; V gene: TRBV4-1; clone size: NA; CDR3 DNA: TGCGCCAGCAGCCACGAAAGGACTAGCGGCTCCTACAATGAGCAGTTCTTC; CDR3 protein: CASSHERTSGSYNEQFF
CDR3 length: 15; J gene: TRBJ2-1; D gene: TRBD2; V gene: TRBV4-2; clone size: NA; CDR3 DNA: TGTGCCAGCAGCCCCGGACTAGCACTAAACAATGAGCAGTTCTTC; CDR3 protein: CASSPGLALNNEQFF
CDR3 length: 13; J gene: TRBJ2-5; D gene: TRBD1; V gene: TRBV5-4; clone size: NA; CDR3 DNA: TGTGCCAGCAGCTTGGCCAGGGGGGAGACCCAGTACTTC; CDR3 protein: CASSLARGETQYF
CDR3 length: 14; J gene: TRBJ2-7; D gene: TRBD1; V gene: TRBV27; clone size: NA; CDR3 DNA: TGTGCCAGCAGGGGTGCAGGGGGCGGTCGCGAGCAGTACTTC; CDR3 protein: CASRGAGGGREQYF
CDR3 length: 13; J gene: TRBJ1-1; D gene: TRBD1; V gene: TRBV9; clone size: NA; CDR3 DNA: TGTGCCAGCCGGGGACAGTCGAACACTGAAGCTTTCTTT; CDR3 protein: CASRGQSNTEAFF
CDR3 length: 15; J gene: TRBJ1-1; D gene: TRBD1; V gene: TRBV9; clone size: NA; CDR3 DNA: TGTGCCAGCAGCGTAGGAGGACAGGTGAACACTGAAGCTTTCTTT; CDR3 protein: CASSVGGQVNTEAFF
CDR3 length: 15; J gene: TRBJ2-7; D gene: TRBD1; V gene: TRBV28; clone size: NA; CDR3 DNA: TGTGCCAGCAGTTTCAGGGGGACAGGGATCTCCGAGCAGTACTTC; CDR3 protein: CASSFRGTGISEQYF
CDR3 length: 17; J gene: TRBJ2-3; D gene: TRBD2; V gene: TRBV4-1; clone size: NA; CDR3 DNA: TGCGCCAGCAGCCAAGGGTCGGTGACTAGCGGTACAGATACGCAGTATTTT; CDR3 protein: CASSQGSVTSGTDTQYF
CDR3 length: 15; J gene: TRBJ1-2; D gene: TRBD1; V gene: TRBV19; clone size: NA; CDR3 DNA: TGTGCCAGTAGTATGGGGACAGGGGTCGACTATGGCTACACCTTC; CDR3 protein: CASSMGTGVDYGYTF
CDR3 length: 19; J gene: TRBJ2-5; D gene: TRBD2; V gene: TRBV9; clone size: NA; CDR3 DNA: TGTGCCAGCAGCCCTGGACTAGCGGGAGGGAGAGGGAGTGAAGAGACCCAGTACTTC; CDR3 protein: CASSPGLAGGRGSEETQYF
CDR3 length: 18; J gene: TRBJ2-7; D gene: TRBD1; V gene: TRBV11-2; clone size: NA; CDR3 DNA: TGTGCCAGCAGCTTAGAAGGGGGGGGACAGGGGGCCGACTACGAGCAGTACTTC; CDR3 protein: CASSLEGGGQGADYEQYF
CDR3 length: 12; J gene: TRBJ2-2; D gene: NA; V gene: TRBV9; clone size: NA; CDR3 DNA: TGTGCCAGCAGCGTGGGTTGGAGCGAGCTGTTTTTT; CDR3 protein: CASSVGWSELFF
CDR3 length: 14; J gene: TRBJ2-3; D gene: NA; V gene: TRBV7-3; clone size: NA; CDR3 DNA: TGTGCCACCAACTTCGGGGGGCTAGGAGATACGCAGTATTTT; CDR3 protein: CATNFGGLGDTQYF
CDR3 length: 17; J gene: TRBJ1-2; D gene: NA; V gene: TRBV28; clone size: NA; CDR3 DNA: TGTGCCAGCAGTACAACTAAGGGTTGGGGCCCTAACTATGGCTACACCTTC; CDR3 protein: CASSTTKGWGPNYGYTF
CDR3 length: 18; J gene: TRBJ2-1; D gene: TRBD2; V gene: TRBV5-1; clone size: NA; CDR3 DNA: TGCGCCAGCAGCCCCGGACTAGGCCCCCCTAGCTCCTACAATGAGCAGTTCTTC; CDR3 protein: CASSPGLGPPSSYNEQFF
CDR3 length: 12; J gene: TRBJ1-2; D gene: NA; V gene: TRBV27; clone size: NA; CDR3 DNA: TGTGCCAGCAGTACAGGGCGGCATGGCTACACCTTC; CDR3 protein: CASSTGRHGYTF
CDR3 length: 13; J gene: TRBJ1-5; D gene: NA; V gene: TRBV27; clone size: NA; CDR3 DNA: TGTGCCAGCAGTTTAGGCAGGGGACAGCCCCAGCATTTT; CDR3 protein: CASSLGRGQPQHF
CDR3 length: 17; J gene: TRBJ2-3; D gene: TRBD2; V gene: TRBV7-2; clone size: few; CDR3 DNA: TGTGCCAGCAGCTCCCGGACTAGTGGCGGGTTTCGGGTGACGCAGTATTTT; CDR3 protein: CASSSRTSGGFRVTQYF
CDR3 length: 15; J gene: TRBJ2-7; D gene: TRBD2; V gene: TRBV4-1; clone size: NA; CDR3 DNA: TGCGCCAGCAGCCAAGGGGCTAGCGGTCCCTACGAGCAGTACTTC; CDR3 protein: CASSQGASGPYEQYF
CDR3 length: 15; J gene: TRBJ1-2; D gene: NA; V gene: TRBV7-8; clone size: NA; CDR3 DNA: TGTGCCAGCAGCTTAGAACGGGGAAGTTTTCATGGCTACACCTTC; CDR3 protein: CASSLERGSFHGYTF
CDR3 length: 15; J gene: TRBJ1-4; D gene: NA; V gene: TRBV2; clone size: NA; CDR3 DNA: TGTGCCAGCAGTGAATTGTGGGGCTATAATGAAAAACTGTTTTTT; CDR3 protein: CASSELWGYNEKLFF
CDR3 length: 14; J gene: TRBJ2-1; D gene: NA; V gene: TRBV7-2; clone size: NA; CDR3 DNA: TGTGCCAGCAGCTATAGCGGTAAATACAATGAGCAGTTCTTC; CDR3 protein: CASSYSGKYNEQFF
CDR3 length: 15; J gene: TRBJ1-2; D gene: NA; V gene: TRBV12-5; clone size: NA; CDR3 DNA: TGTGCTAGTGGCAAGTCGTTGGGGGGATGGGATGGCTACACCTTC; CDR3 protein: CASGKSLGGWDGYTF
CDR3 length: 14; J gene: TRBJ2-7; D gene: TRBD2; V gene: TRBV7-7; clone size: NA; CDR3 DNA: TGTGCTAGCAGCCTAGCGGGGGGATCCTACGAGCAGTACTTC; CDR3 protein: CASSLAGGSYEQYF
CDR3 length: 18; J gene: TRBJ1-5; D gene: NA; V gene: TRBV28; clone size: NA; CDR3 DNA: TGTGCCAGCAGTCCGCCGCTGGCTTCAGGGAATAGCAATCGGCCCCAGCATTTT; CDR3 protein: CASSPPLASGNSNRPQHF
CDR3 length: 16; J gene: TRBJ2-5; D gene: NA; V gene: TRBV9; clone size: NA; CDR3 DNA: TGTGCCAGCAGCGTAGCTCACTCCCAGGGGCAAGAGACCCAGTACTTC; CDR3 protein: CASSVAHSQGQETQYF